This TCR beta chain emerged from a study of T cells in Graves' hyperthyroidism and ophthalmopathy. General observations from the study: Most expanded thyroid clonotypes above 0.001 also appeared in blood.

Unmatched junction bases numbered 7, after V lost 6 bases and J lost 2 bases. The CDR3 is made up of 15 amino acids. A note on this clonotype: Its antigen is not known.

Out of approximately 10 ml of fresh peripheral blood came the PBMCs. TCR beta CDR3 region amplification was performed from RNA transcripts. The HTBI primer set served for first-round RT-PCR of the TCR CDR3. TCRdb itself ran the multiplex PCR reads through MiXCR, one entry per CDR3 protein. The table includes more than 500,000 distinct CDR3 sequences, about 16% detected once. V usage is TRBV12-3 or TRBV12-4 and J usage is TRBJ2-7; TRBD2 aligns across 10 bases. Source material: blood. The clonotype was recovered from a woman aged 30 to 39 with Graves' ophthalmopathy. The CDR3, as DNA: TGTGCCAGCAGCATAGCGGGAGGCGGACCCTACGAGCAGTACTTC. Its protein is CASSIAGGGPYEQYF.